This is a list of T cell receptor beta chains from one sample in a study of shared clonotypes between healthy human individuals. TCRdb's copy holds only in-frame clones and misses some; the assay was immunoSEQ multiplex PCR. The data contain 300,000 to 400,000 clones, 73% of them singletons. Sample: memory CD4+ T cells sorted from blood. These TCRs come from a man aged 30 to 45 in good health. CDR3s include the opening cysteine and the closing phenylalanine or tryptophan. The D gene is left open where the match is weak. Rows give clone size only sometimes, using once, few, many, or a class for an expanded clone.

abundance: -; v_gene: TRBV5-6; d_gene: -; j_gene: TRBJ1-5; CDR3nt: TGTGCCAGCAGTCCTGCAGGGGTCAATCAGCCCCAGCATTTT; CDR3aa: CASSPAGVNQPQHF
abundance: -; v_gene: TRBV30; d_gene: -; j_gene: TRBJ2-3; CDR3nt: TGTGCCTGGAGTTTTCTACGAGGGGGAAGCGCAACGCAGTATTTT; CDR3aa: CAWSFLRGGSATQYF
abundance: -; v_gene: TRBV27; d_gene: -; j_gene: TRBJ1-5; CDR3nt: TGTGCCAGCAGCACAGGGCGAGGCCAGCCCCAGCATTTT; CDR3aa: CASSTGRGQPQHF
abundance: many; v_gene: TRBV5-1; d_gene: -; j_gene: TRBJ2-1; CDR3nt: TGCGCCAGCAGCTTGGATGCGCCCTCGCTGAATGAGCAGTTCTTC; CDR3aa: CASSLDAPSLNEQFF
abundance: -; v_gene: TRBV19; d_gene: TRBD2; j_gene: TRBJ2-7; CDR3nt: TGTGCCAGTAGTCGTGCCCTAGCGGAGGGTCCCTACGAGCAGTACTTC; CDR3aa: CASSRALAEGPYEQYF
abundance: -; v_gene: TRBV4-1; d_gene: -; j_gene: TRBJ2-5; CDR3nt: TGCGCCAGCACCCTTAGCGTCAACGAGGAGACCCAGTACTTC; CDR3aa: CASTLSVNEETQYF
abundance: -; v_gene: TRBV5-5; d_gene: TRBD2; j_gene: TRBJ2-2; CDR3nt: TGTGCCAGCAGCGGTGGACTAGTTGGCACCGGGGAGCTGTTTTTT; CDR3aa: CASSGGLVGTGELFF
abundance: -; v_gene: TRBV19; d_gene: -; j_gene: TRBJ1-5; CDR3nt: TGTGCCAGTAGTATAGCACTAAAATGGGAGTCCCAGCATTTT; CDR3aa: CASSIALKWESQHF
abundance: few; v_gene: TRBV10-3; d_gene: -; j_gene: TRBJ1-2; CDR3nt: TGTGCCCTCAGCCGGACGGGAGGCGGCTACACCTTC; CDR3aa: CALSRTGGGYTF
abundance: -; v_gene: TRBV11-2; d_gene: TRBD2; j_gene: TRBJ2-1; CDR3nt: TGTGCCAGCAGCTCCCCGCGGCGGGGGTTGAGCTCCTACAATGAGCAGTTCTTC; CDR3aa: CASSSPRRGLSSYNEQFF
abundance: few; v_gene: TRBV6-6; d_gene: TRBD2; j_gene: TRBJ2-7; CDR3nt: TGTGCCAGCTGTGCTAGCGGGTTGCTCTACGAGCAGTACTTC; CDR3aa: CASCASGLLYEQYF